The 15 T cell receptor beta chains in this list originate from one sample, sequenced in a study of T cells after yellow fever vaccination. Each CDR3 protein is one row after TCRdb ran MiXCR on the 5' RACE reads. This sample carries hundreds of thousands of distinct CDR3 sequences, around 20% of them seen once, and the ten largest clones take around 17%. The source was PBMCs, collected before the yellow fever booster vaccination. These receptors were collected from a man younger than 30 who received the YFV17D yellow fever vaccine.

This chain connects TRBV6-5 to TRBJ2-7, with TRBD1 as a possible D gene (5 bases). Trimming stripped 6 bases from V and 2 bases from J, with 14 bases between. The CDR3 is 14 residues long. Germline loops: CDR1 MNHEY, CDR2 SVGAGI. CDR3 nucleotide sequence: TGTGCCAGCAGACGACGAACAGGCCCCTACGAGCAGTACGTC. This sequence encodes CASRRRTGPYEQYV.

This clonotype was counted many times. The V and J genes are TRBV12-3 or TRBV12-4 and TRBJ2-1, with D possibly being TRBD2 (6 bases). The CDR3 loop spans 14 amino acids. Trimming stripped 4 bases from V and 3 bases from J, with 10 bases between. The CDR3 DNA reads as TGTGCCAGCAGTTCGGGGACTTACTACAATGAGCAGTTCTTC. Translating it yields CASSSGTYYNEQFF.

In DNA, the CDR3 is TGTGCCAGCAGCGGGTGGGCCTACAATGAGCAGTTCTTC. Its protein product is CASSGWAYNEQFF. The gene calls are TRBV25-1 and TRBJ2-1; D gene uncertain. Trimming stripped 6 bases from V and 2 bases from J, with 8 bases between. Germline V gene sequence: CDR1 MGHDK, CDR2 SYGVNS. CDR3 length: 13 residues.

This clonotype was counted only a few times. V and J are TRBV4-1 and TRBJ1-1, with D tentatively TRBD1 (5 bases). Germline CDR1 and CDR2: MGHRA and YSYEKL. The CDR3 length is 15 residues. V was pared by 0 bases and J by 4 bases, with 12 bases between. Here the CDR3 reads CASSQDQEGRTEAFF. DNA for the CDR3: TGCGCCAGCAGCCAAGATCAGGAGGGGCGCACTGAAGCTTTCTTT.

This clonotype appeared a few times. The gene calls are TRBV6-1 and TRBJ1-3, with D maybe TRBD1 (5 bases). V was trimmed by 3 bases and J by 2 bases, leaving 8 bases between them. Germline CDR1 reads MNHNS; CDR2 reads SASEGT. This CDR3 has 14 amino acids. The CDR3 DNA follows: TGTGCCAGCAGTGAGTTGGGGGCTGGAAACACCATATATTTT. Translation gives CASSELGAGNTIYF.

The rearrangement links TRBV7-9 to TRBJ1-2; no definite D call. The CDR3 runs to 10 residues. Looked up from germline, CDR1 is SEHNR and CDR2 is FQNEAQ (reference sequence). The germline V and J ends were trimmed by 5 bases and 7 bases, with 5 bases remaining between them. The CDR3 DNA follows: TGTGCCAGCAGCGACGGTGGCTACACCTTC. Its translation is CASSDGGYTF.

The chain employs TRBV6-5 and TRBJ1-2, with D perhaps TRBD1 (5 bases). The V gene lost 6 bases and the J gene lost 8 bases, with 16 bases spanning the gap. Germline lookup yields CDR1 MNHEY and CDR2 SVGAGI. This CDR3 spans 13 amino acids. The CDR3: CASSRDEGNGYTF. CDR3 nucleotides: TGTGCCAGCAGCCGGGATGAGGGGAACGGCTACACCTTC.

In its sample, this clonotype was seen a few times. This chain connects TRBV12-3 or TRBV12-4 to TRBJ1-5; TRBD1 aligns across 7 bases. CDR3 length equals 16 residues. The trim removed 6 bases at V and 0 bases at J, leaving 8 bases unmatched. The CDR3 is CASSLAAGGSNQPQHF. CDR3 nucleotide sequence: TGTGCCAGCAGCCTAGCGGCAGGGGGTAGCAATCAGCCCCAGCATTTT.

The V and J genes are TRBV4-2 and TRBJ1-6; no clear D. The ends were cut back, 0 bases at V and 7 bases at J, with 13 bases in the middle. Germline V gene sequence: CDR1 LGHNA, CDR2 YNFKEQ. The CDR3 is made up of 16 amino acids. CDR3 DNA: TGTGCCAGCAGCCAAGATTGGTATGGGGTAAATTCACCCCTCCACTTT. Translation gives CASSQDWYGVNSPLHF.

The chain links TRBV4-3 to TRBJ2-5, with D unresolved. The germline V and J ends were trimmed by 4 bases and 5 bases, with 14 bases remaining between them. This CDR3 has 14 amino acids. The germline V gene has CDR1 LGHNA and CDR2 YSLEER. CDR3 amino acids: CASSRSRGSETQYF. DNA of the CDR3: TGCGCCAGCAGCCGGTCACGTGGCAGCGAGACCCAGTACTTC.

The chain has TRBV7-8 and TRBJ1-1, with D maybe TRBD1 (5 bases). This CDR3 is built from 16 residues. With 3 bases removed from V and 2 bases from J, the gap between germline ends came to 16 bases. Per germline, CDR1 SGHVS and CDR2 FQNEAQ. The CDR3, as DNA: TGTGCCAGCAGCTTTGCCTTAGGGCAGGGAAACACTGAAGCTTTCTTT. It codes for CASSFALGQGNTEAFF.

This clonotype was recorded a few times. V and J are TRBV5-1 and TRBJ1-1; D unresolved. The V end was cut by 5 bases, the J end by 1 base, with 9 bases between. Germline V lookup: CDR1 SGHRS, CDR2 YFSETQ. CDR3 length: 13 residues. CDR3 in amino acids: CASSLDQNTEAFF. In DNA form, the CDR3 reads TGCGCCAGCAGTCTAGACCAGAACACTGAAGCTTTCTTT. The full variable domain, in which reference TRBV5-1 and TRBJ1-1 provide the parts outside the CDR3, is KAGVTQTPRYLIKTRGQQVTLSCSPISGHRSVSWYQQTPGQGLQFLFEYFSETQRNKGNFPGRFSGRQFSNSRSEMNVSTLELGDSALYLCASSLDQNTEAFFGQGTRLTVV.

The table lists this clonotype with a few counts. V is TRBV5-1 and J is TRBJ1-5; D might be TRBD1 (6 bases). In germline, CDR1 is SGHRS, CDR2 YFSETQ. V was cut by 5 bases and J by 0 bases, with 15 bases left in between. This CDR3 region has 16 residues. The CDR3 region is CASRTPDRHSNQPQHF. Here the CDR3 DNA reads TGCGCCAGCAGAACCCCGGACAGACATAGCAATCAGCCCCAGCATTTT.

This sequence joins TRBV7-8 and TRBJ2-4; 10 nucleotides line up with TRBD2. Germline V gene sequence: CDR1 SGHVS, CDR2 FQNEAQ. The CDR3 spans 16 residues. V lost 7 bases and J lost 6; bases outside the gene matches: 12. The CDR3 sequence is CASTPLSGGGLNIQYF. The CDR3, as DNA: TGTGCCAGCACCCCATTAAGCGGGGGGGGTCTAAACATTCAGTACTTC.

This clonotype was seen only a few times. The chain joins TRBV20-1 to TRBJ1-1; the D gene is possibly TRBD1 (5 bases). The V end was cut by 0 bases, the J end by 0 bases, with 11 bases between. This CDR3 has 15 amino acids. CDR1 DFQATT and CDR2 SNEGSKA come from the germline V gene (reference sequence). The CDR3, as DNA: TGCAGTGCTAGAGATGGGGGGATAATGAACACTGAAGCTTTCTTT. Amino acids: CSARDGGIMNTEAFF.